The 2 T cell receptor beta chains presented below share a single source sample, sequenced in a study of PD-1 blockade in classical Hodgkin lymphoma. The time point here: newly diagnosed, previously untreated cHL patient sample. Negative magnetic selection isolated CD4+ T cells from thawed PBMCs. Only in-frame clones appear in the TCRdb table, and some are missing; sequencing was by immunoSEQ multiplex PCR. The table includes about 20,000 clones, approximately 80% detected once. Sequences were obtained from CD4+ T cells from blood. These receptors were obtained from a human donor with classical Hodgkin lymphoma.

The chain recombines TRBV5-1 with TRBJ1-3; 8 nucleotides match TRBD1. CDR1 SGHRS and CDR2 YFSETQ come from the germline V gene. V lost 4 bases, J lost 0 bases, and 9 bases stayed unmatched. The CDR3 has 17 residues. The CDR3 is CASSPGGTGYSGNTIYF. CDR3 in DNA: TGCGCCAGCAGCCCAGGGGGGACAGGATACTCTGGAAACACCATATATTTT.

The V call is TRBV10-1, the J call TRBJ2-2, with 7 bases fitting TRBD2. J lost 5 bases, V lost 2 bases, and 2 bases had no gene match. CDR1 is WNHNN, CDR2 SYGVQD, per germline (reference sequence). CDR3 length: 14 amino acids. CDR3: CASSELAETGELFF. The CDR3 DNA reads as TGCGCCAGCAGTGAGCTAGCGGAAACCGGGGAGCTGTTTTTT.